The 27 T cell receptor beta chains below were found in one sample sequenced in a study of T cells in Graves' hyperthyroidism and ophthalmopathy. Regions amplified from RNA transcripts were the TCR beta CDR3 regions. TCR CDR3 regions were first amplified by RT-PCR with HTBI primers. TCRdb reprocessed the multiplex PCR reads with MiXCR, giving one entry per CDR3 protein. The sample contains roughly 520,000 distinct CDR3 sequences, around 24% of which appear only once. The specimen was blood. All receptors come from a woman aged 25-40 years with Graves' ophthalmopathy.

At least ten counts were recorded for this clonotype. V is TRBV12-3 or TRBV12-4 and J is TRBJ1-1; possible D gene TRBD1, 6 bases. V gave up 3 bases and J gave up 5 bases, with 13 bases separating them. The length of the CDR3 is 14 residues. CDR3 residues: CASSLGLGGTEAFF. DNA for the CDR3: TGTGCCAGCAGTTTGGGCCTAGGGGGAACTGAAGCTTTCTTT.

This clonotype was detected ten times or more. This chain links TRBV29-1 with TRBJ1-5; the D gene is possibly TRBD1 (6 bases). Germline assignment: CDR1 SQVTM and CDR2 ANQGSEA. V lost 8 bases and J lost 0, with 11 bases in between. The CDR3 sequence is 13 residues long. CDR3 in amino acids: CSIVTGSNQPQHF. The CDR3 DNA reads TGCAGCATAGTGACAGGTAGCAATCAGCCCCAGCATTTT. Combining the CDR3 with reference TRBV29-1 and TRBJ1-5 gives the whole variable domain SAVISQKPSRDICQRGTSLTIQCQVDSQVTMMFWYRQQPGQSLTLIATANQGSEATYESGFVIDKFPISRPNLTFSTLTVSNMSPEDSSIYLCSIVTGSNQPQHFGDGTRLSIL.

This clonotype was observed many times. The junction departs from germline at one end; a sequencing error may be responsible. The CDR3 sequence: CVSSYGEINQLQHF. Here the CDR3 DNA reads TGTGTCAGCAGTTATGGTGAGATAAATCAGCTCCAGCATTTT. The V and J genes are TRBV6-2 or TRBV6-3 and TRBJ1-5; D is ambiguous. The CDR3 totals 14 residues. Germline V gene data show CDR1 as MNHEY and CDR2 as SVGEGT.

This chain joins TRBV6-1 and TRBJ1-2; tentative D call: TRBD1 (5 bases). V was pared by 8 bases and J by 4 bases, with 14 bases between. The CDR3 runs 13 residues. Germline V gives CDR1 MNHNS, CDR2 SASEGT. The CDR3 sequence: CASSDSLPYGYTF. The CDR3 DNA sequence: TGTGCCAGCTCCGACAGCCTGCCCTATGGCTACACCTTC.

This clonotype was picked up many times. CDR3 nucleotides: TGTGCCAGCAGTTTGGGGGATCTTGGCTATGGCTACACCTTC. It encodes CASSLGDLGYGYTF. The rearrangement joins TRBV12-3 or TRBV12-4 to TRBJ1-2; D perhaps matches TRBD1 (5 bases). The V end lost 3 bases, the J end lost 4 bases, and 12 bases lay between the germline ends. This CDR3 comprises 14 residues.

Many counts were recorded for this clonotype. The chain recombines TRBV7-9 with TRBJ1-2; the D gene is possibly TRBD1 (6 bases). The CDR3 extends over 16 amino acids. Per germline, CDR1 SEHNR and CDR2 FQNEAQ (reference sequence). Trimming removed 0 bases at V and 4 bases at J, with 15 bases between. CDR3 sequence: CASSLALTRGPYGYTF. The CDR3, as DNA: TGTGCCAGCAGCTTAGCGCTAACCAGGGGCCCCTATGGCTACACCTTC.

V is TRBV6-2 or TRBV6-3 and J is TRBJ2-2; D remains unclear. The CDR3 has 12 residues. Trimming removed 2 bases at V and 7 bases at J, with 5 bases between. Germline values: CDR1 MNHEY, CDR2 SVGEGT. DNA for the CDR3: TGTGCCAGCAGTTACAGGGTCGGGGAGCTGTTTTTT. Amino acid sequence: CASSYRVGELFF.

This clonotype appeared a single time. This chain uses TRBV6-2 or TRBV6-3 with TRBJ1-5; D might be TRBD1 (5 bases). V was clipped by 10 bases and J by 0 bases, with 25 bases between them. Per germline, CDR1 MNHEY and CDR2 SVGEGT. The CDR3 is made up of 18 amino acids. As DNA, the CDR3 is TGTGCCACCTCCAACCGTCGGACATCAAGTGATAGCAATCAGCCCCAGCATTTT. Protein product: CATSNRRTSSDSNQPQHF.

CDR3 nucleotides: TGTGCCAGCAGCTTCACGGGGACGGAGAACACTGAAGCTTTCTTT. Its protein is CASSFTGTENTEAFF. The chain links TRBV11-1 to TRBJ1-1; tentatively, D is TRBD1 (5 bases). Germline-derived CDR1 and CDR2 are SGHAT and FQDESV (reference sequence). The CDR3 runs to 15 residues. The V end was cut by 3 bases, the J end by 1 base, with 12 bases between. Full variable domain (missing parts from reference TRBV11-1 and TRBJ1-1): EAEVAQSPRYKITEKSQAVAFWCDPISGHATLYWYRQILGQGPELLVQFQDESVVDDSQLPKDRFSAERLKGVDSTLKIQPAELGDSAMYLCASSFTGTENTEAFFGQGTRLTVV.

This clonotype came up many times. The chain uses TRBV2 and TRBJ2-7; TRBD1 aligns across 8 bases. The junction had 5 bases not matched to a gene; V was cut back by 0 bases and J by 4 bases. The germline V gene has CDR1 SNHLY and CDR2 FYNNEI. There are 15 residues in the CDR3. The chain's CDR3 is CASSEARTGSYEQYF. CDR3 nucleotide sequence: TGTGCCAGCAGTGAAGCCAGGACAGGGTCGTACGAGCAGTACTTC.

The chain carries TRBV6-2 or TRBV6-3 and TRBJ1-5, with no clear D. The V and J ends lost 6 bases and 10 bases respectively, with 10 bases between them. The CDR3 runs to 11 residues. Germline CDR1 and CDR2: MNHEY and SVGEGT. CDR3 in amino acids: CASRDPGPQHF. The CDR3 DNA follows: TGTGCCAGCAGGGACCCAGGTCCCCAGCATTTT.

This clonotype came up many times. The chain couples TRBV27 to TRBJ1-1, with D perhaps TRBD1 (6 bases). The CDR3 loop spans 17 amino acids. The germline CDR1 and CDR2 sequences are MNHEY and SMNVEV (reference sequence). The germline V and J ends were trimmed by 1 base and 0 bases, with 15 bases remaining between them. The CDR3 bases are TGTGCCAGCAGTTTATACTACGATGGGGGCGTGAACACTGAAGCTTTCTTT. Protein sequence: CASSLYYDGGVNTEAFF.

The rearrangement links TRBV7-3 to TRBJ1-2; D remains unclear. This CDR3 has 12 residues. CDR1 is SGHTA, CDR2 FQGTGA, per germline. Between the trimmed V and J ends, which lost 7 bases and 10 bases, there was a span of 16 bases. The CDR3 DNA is TGTGCCAGCAATCGCATACGAAGCCCCTACACCTTC. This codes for CASNRIRSPYTF.

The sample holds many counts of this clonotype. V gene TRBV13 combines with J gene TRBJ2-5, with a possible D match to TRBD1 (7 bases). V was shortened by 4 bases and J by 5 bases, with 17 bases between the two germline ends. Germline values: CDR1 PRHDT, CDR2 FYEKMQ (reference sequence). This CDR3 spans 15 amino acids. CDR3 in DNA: TGTGCCAGCAGCTATACAGGGGAGGTGTACGAGACCCAGTACTTC. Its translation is CASSYTGEVYETQYF.

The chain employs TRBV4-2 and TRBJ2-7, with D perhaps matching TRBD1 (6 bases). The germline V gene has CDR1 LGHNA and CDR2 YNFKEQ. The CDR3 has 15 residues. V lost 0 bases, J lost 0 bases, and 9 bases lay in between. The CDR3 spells CASSQDGQSSYEQYF. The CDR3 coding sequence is TGTGCCAGCAGCCAAGACGGACAGAGCTCCTACGAGCAGTACTTC.

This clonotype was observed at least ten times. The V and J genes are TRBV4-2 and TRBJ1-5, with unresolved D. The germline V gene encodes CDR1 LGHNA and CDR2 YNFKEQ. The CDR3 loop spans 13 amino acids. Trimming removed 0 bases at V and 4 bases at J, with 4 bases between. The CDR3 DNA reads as TGTGCCAGCAGCCAAGAGTTAAATCAGCCCCAGCATTTT. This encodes CASSQELNQPQHF.

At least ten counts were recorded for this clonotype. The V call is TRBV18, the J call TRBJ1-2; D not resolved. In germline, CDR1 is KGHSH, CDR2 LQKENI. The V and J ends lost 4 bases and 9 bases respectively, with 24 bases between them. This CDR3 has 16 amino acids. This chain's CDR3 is CASSLGRIVGSSSYTF. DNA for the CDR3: TGTGCCAGCTCACTGGGGAGAATTGTGGGCTCGTCGAGCTACACCTTC.

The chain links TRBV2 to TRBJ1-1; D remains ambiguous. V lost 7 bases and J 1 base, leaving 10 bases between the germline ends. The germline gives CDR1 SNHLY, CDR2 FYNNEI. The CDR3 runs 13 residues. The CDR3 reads CASTLGTNTEAFF. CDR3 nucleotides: TGTGCCAGCACATTGGGAACGAACACTGAAGCTTTCTTT.

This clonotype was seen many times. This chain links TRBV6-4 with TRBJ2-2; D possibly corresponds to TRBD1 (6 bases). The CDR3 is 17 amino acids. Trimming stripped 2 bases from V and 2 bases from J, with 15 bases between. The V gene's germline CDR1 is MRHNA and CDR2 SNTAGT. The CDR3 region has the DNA TGTGCCAGCAGTGACACCCCCGGGACACCTAACACCGGGGAGCTGTTTTTT. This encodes CASSDTPGTPNTGELFF.

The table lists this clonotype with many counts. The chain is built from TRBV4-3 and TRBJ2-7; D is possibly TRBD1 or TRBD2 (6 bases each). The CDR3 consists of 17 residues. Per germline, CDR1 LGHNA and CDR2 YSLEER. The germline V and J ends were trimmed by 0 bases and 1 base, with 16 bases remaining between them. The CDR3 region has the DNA TGCGCCAGCAGCCAAGATCTCGGGGGCAGGCCATCCTACGAGCAGTACTTC. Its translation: CASSQDLGGRPSYEQYF.

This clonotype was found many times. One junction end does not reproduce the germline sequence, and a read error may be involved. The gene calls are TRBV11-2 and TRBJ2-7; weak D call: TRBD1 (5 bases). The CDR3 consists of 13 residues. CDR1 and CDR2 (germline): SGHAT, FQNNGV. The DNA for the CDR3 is TGTGCCAGCACCTTAACAGGATCCTACGAGCAGTACTTC. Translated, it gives CASTLTGSYEQYF.

The CDR3 spells CASSTEGTVRVETQYF. As DNA, the CDR3 is TGTGCCAGCAGTACCGAAGGGACAGTCAGGGTGGAGACCCAGTACTTC. The gene calls are TRBV28 and TRBJ2-5; 7 bases match TRBD1. The CDR3 is made up of 16 amino acids. Trimming took 5 bases from V and 5 from J; bases not matched to a gene: 14. Germline-derived CDR1 and CDR2 are MDHEN and SYDVKM.

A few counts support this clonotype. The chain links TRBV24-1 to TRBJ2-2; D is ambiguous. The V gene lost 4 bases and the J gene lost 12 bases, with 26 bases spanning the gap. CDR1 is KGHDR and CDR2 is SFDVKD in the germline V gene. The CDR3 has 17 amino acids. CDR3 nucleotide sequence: TGTGCCACCAGTGACCGAGGCGAGACGGGCCCATATATTAAGCTGTTTTTT. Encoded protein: CATSDRGETGPYIKLFF.

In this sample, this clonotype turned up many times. The CDR3 is CASSPRQGDTGELFF. The DNA for the CDR3 is TGTGCCAGCAGCCCCCGACAGGGGGACACCGGGGAGCTGTTTTTT. The gene calls are TRBV11-3 and TRBJ2-2; 9 bases line up with TRBD1. Germline V CDR1 and CDR2: SGHNT, YENEEA. This CDR3 region has 15 residues. The V segment lost 5 bases and the J segment 3 bases; nucleotides outside the gene matches: 4.

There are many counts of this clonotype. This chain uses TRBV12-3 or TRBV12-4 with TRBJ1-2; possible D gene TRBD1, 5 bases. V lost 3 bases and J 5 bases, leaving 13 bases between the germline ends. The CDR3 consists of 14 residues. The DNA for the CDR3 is TGTGCCAGCAGTTTTTCCGGGACGGAGTATGGCTACACCTTC. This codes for CASSFSGTEYGYTF.

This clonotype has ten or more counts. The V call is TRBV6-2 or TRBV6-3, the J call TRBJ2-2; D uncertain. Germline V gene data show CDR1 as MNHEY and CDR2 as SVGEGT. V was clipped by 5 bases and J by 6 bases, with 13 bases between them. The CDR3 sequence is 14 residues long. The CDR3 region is CASSHNIEPGELFF. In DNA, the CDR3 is TGTGCCAGCAGTCACAATATAGAACCCGGGGAGCTGTTTTTT.

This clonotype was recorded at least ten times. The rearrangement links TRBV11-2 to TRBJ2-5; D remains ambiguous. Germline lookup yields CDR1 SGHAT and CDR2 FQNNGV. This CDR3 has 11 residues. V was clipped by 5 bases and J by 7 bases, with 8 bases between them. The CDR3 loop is CASSGFGTQYF. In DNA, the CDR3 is TGTGCCAGCAGCGGCTTTGGGACCCAGTACTTC.